These T cell receptor beta chains were read from a single sample in a study of CD8 T cells in Susac syndrome. MiXCR, applied by TCRdb to the immunoSEQ multiplex PCR reads, yields one record per CDR3 protein. The sample carries 180,000 or so distinct CDR3 sequences, roughly 94% recorded once. Sequencing was performed on CD4+ T cells from PBMCs. The origin of the receptors is a human donor with Susac syndrome. Both conserved end residues are part of each CDR3. A D gene is named only where the DNA matches it firmly. Rows give clone size only sometimes, using once, few, many, or a class for an expanded clone.

D gene: TRBD2; J gene: TRBJ2-7; clone size: -; V gene: TRBV20-1; CDR3 DNA: TGCAGTGCTAGAGGACCCGGGGCTAGCGGGGGCCCCAGCTCCTACGAGCAGTACTTC; CDR3 protein: CSARGPGASGGPSSYEQYF
D gene: -; J gene: TRBJ1-1; clone size: -; V gene: TRBV29-1; CDR3 DNA: TGCAGCGGACTTGGAGGGCTACAAGCTTTCTTT; CDR3 protein: CSGLGGLQAFF
D gene: -; J gene: TRBJ1-5; clone size: -; V gene: TRBV19; CDR3 DNA: TGTGCCAGTAGTCCGCTTTCATCCATCGGGGACAATCAGCCCCAGCATTTT; CDR3 protein: CASSPLSSIGDNQPQHF
D gene: TRBD1; J gene: TRBJ2-5; clone size: once; V gene: TRBV7-2; CDR3 DNA: TGTGCCAGCAGCTTACTGGGACAGGGTCAAGAGACCCAGTACTTC; CDR3 protein: CASSLLGQGQETQYF
D gene: -; J gene: TRBJ1-1; clone size: -; V gene: TRBV5-1; CDR3 DNA: TGCGCCAGCAGCTTTACGGGGGCTAACACTGAAGCTTTCTTT; CDR3 protein: CASSFTGANTEAFF
D gene: -; J gene: TRBJ2-7; clone size: -; V gene: TRBV29-1; CDR3 DNA: TGCAGCGCCGCCCAACCGTTGAGGACCATCGGAGGGGGCTACGAGCAGTACTTC; CDR3 protein: CSAAQPLRTIGGGYEQYF
D gene: -; J gene: TRBJ2-5; clone size: -; V gene: TRBV20-1; CDR3 DNA: TGCAGTGCCGGGGGCCAAGAGACCCAGTACTTC; CDR3 protein: CSAGGQETQYF
D gene: -; J gene: TRBJ2-7; clone size: -; V gene: TRBV24-1; CDR3 DNA: TGTGCCACCGCCGGGACAAATAACGAGCAGTACTTC; CDR3 protein: CATAGTNNEQYF
D gene: TRBD1; J gene: TRBJ1-1; clone size: -; V gene: TRBV6-5; CDR3 DNA: TGTGCCAGCATTACAAGGGGACAGGGGCGCACTGAAGCTTTCTTT; CDR3 protein: CASITRGQGRTEAFF
D gene: TRBD1; J gene: TRBJ2-4; clone size: -; V gene: TRBV19; CDR3 DNA: TGTGCCAGTAGTATCGGGACAGAAAACATTCAGTACTTC; CDR3 protein: CASSIGTENIQYF
D gene: -; J gene: TRBJ2-5; clone size: few; V gene: TRBV7-2; CDR3 DNA: TGTGCCAGCAGCTTAGCGGGCAGCCAAGAGACCCAGTACTTC; CDR3 protein: CASSLAGSQETQYF
D gene: TRBD1; J gene: TRBJ2-2; clone size: -; V gene: TRBV3-1; CDR3 DNA: TGTGCCAGCAGCCAAGAAGGGACAGGGAAGACCGGGGAGCTGTTTTTT; CDR3 protein: CASSQEGTGKTGELFF
D gene: -; J gene: TRBJ1-1; clone size: -; V gene: TRBV11-2; CDR3 DNA: TGTGCCAGCAGCTTCAGGGGTGGCTCTAGTGGCACTGAAGCTTTCTTT; CDR3 protein: CASSFRGGSSGTEAFF
D gene: -; J gene: TRBJ1-2; clone size: -; V gene: TRBV19; CDR3 DNA: TGTGCCAGTAGTATAAGGCCAGAAGGCTATGGCTACACCTTC; CDR3 protein: CASSIRPEGYGYTF
D gene: -; J gene: TRBJ2-2; clone size: -; V gene: TRBV4-2; CDR3 DNA: TGTGCCAGCAGCCAAGAGTTCAGCGCGAACACCGGGGAGCTGTTTTTT; CDR3 protein: CASSQEFSANTGELFF
D gene: -; J gene: TRBJ1-3; clone size: few; V gene: TRBV13; CDR3 DNA: TGTGCCAGCTCCCACAGGGCCGGAAACACCATATATTTT; CDR3 protein: CASSHRAGNTIYF
D gene: -; J gene: TRBJ2-3; clone size: once; V gene: TRBV6-5; CDR3 DNA: TGTGCCAGCAGTTACAAAGGTACCGGACTCACAGATACGCAGTATTTT; CDR3 protein: CASSYKGTGLTDTQYF
D gene: -; J gene: TRBJ1-3; clone size: -; V gene: TRBV30; CDR3 DNA: TGTGCCTGGAGTGCAAACTCTGGAAACACCATATATTTT; CDR3 protein: CAWSANSGNTIYF
D gene: -; J gene: TRBJ1-4; clone size: -; V gene: TRBV28; CDR3 DNA: TGTGCCAGCAGTTTTTGGGATGAAAAACTGTTTTTT; CDR3 protein: CASSFWDEKLFF
D gene: -; J gene: TRBJ2-7; clone size: -; V gene: TRBV7-8; CDR3 DNA: TGTGCCAGCAGGCCGGGCCAGACCTCCTACGAGCAGTACTTC; CDR3 protein: CASRPGQTSYEQYF
D gene: TRBD1; J gene: TRBJ1-2; clone size: -; V gene: TRBV2; CDR3 DNA: TGTGCCAGCAGTGTATTTGGACAGGATGGCTACACCTTC; CDR3 protein: CASSVFGQDGYTF
D gene: -; J gene: TRBJ1-1; clone size: -; V gene: TRBV6-2/TRBV6-3; CDR3 DNA: TGTGCCAGCAGTTACTCACTCGGGGGTCTGAACACTGAAGCTTTCTTT; CDR3 protein: CASSYSLGGLNTEAFF
D gene: -; J gene: TRBJ1-5; clone size: -; V gene: TRBV12-3/TRBV12-4; CDR3 DNA: TGTGCCAGCAGTCCCGGGAGCTCTAGGGCCCAGCATTTT; CDR3 protein: CASSPGSSRAQHF
D gene: TRBD2; J gene: TRBJ2-4; clone size: -; V gene: TRBV18; CDR3 DNA: TGTGCCAGCTCACCAGATCTAGCGGGAGTCCCAATCCTAGCCAAAAACATTCAGTACTTC; CDR3 protein: CASSPDLAGVPILAKNIQYF
D gene: -; J gene: TRBJ2-7; clone size: -; V gene: TRBV7-7; CDR3 DNA: TGTGCTAGCAGCTTGGACTTTTCCTACGAGCAGTACTTC; CDR3 protein: CASSLDFSYEQYF
D gene: -; J gene: TRBJ2-7; clone size: -; V gene: TRBV6-6; CDR3 DNA: TGTGCCAGCAGTTTGATAAGCTCCTACGAGCAGTACTTC; CDR3 protein: CASSLISSYEQYF
D gene: -; J gene: TRBJ2-3; clone size: once; V gene: TRBV30; CDR3 DNA: TGTGCCTGGAGTAACAGGCCTTCCCAATTT; CDR3 protein: CAWSNRPSQF
D gene: TRBD1; J gene: TRBJ1-1; clone size: few; V gene: TRBV5-1; CDR3 DNA: TGCGCCAGCAGCTTGTCGGGACAGGGTGCGAGGAACACTGAAGCTTTCTTT; CDR3 protein: CASSLSGQGARNTEAFF
D gene: -; J gene: TRBJ1-4; clone size: -; V gene: TRBV20-1; CDR3 DNA: TGCAGTGCTAGAGAGCGATGGGAAAAACTGTTTTTT; CDR3 protein: CSARERWEKLFF
D gene: -; J gene: TRBJ1-1; clone size: -; V gene: TRBV6-1; CDR3 DNA: TGTGCCAGCTCCCCGGCCCCCCGGCGCACCGTGAACACTGAAGCTTTCTTT; CDR3 protein: CASSPAPRRTVNTEAFF
D gene: -; J gene: TRBJ2-2; clone size: -; V gene: TRBV28; CDR3 DNA: TGTGCCAGCAGTTCACGGGCTAGCCGGGCCGGGGAGCTGTTTTTT; CDR3 protein: CASSSRASRAGELFF
D gene: -; J gene: TRBJ2-4; clone size: -; V gene: TRBV27; CDR3 DNA: TGTGCCAGCAGTACCGGGCACTTAGCCAAAAACATTCAGTACTTC; CDR3 protein: CASSTGHLAKNIQYF
D gene: -; J gene: TRBJ2-2; clone size: -; V gene: TRBV2; CDR3 DNA: TGTGCCAGCAAGGAGGGCTTGAACACCGGGGAGCTGTTTTTT; CDR3 protein: CASKEGLNTGELFF
D gene: -; J gene: TRBJ2-5; clone size: -; V gene: TRBV20-1; CDR3 DNA: TGCAGTGCTAGACTAGTCCAGAAAGAGACCCAGTACTTC; CDR3 protein: CSARLVQKETQYF
D gene: -; J gene: TRBJ1-1; clone size: -; V gene: TRBV30; CDR3 DNA: TGTGCCTGGAGTGTACTCGGGGTGAATGCTGAAGCTTTCTTT; CDR3 protein: CAWSVLGVNAEAFF
D gene: TRBD1; J gene: TRBJ1-2; clone size: -; V gene: TRBV11-2; CDR3 DNA: TGTGCCAGCAGCGCCATCGGACAGGGGAGGGACTATGGCTACACCTTC; CDR3 protein: CASSAIGQGRDYGYTF
D gene: -; J gene: TRBJ2-3; clone size: -; V gene: TRBV24-1; CDR3 DNA: TGTGCCACCAGTGATCCCCGGGCAGGAGATAGCACAGATACGCAGTATTTT; CDR3 protein: CATSDPRAGDSTDTQYF
D gene: -; J gene: TRBJ1-1; clone size: -; V gene: TRBV11-1; CDR3 DNA: TGTGCCAGCAGCCCGTACGGTAAAACTGAAGCTTTCTTT; CDR3 protein: CASSPYGKTEAFF
D gene: -; J gene: TRBJ2-7; clone size: few; V gene: TRBV20-1; CDR3 DNA: TGCAGTGCTTCCGACCCCCTAGAGCAGTACTTC; CDR3 protein: CSASDPLEQYF
D gene: -; J gene: TRBJ1-5; clone size: -; V gene: TRBV30; CDR3 DNA: TGTGCCTGGAGTGTAGGAGGGACGCATCAGCCCCAGCATTTT; CDR3 protein: CAWSVGGTHQPQHF
D gene: -; J gene: TRBJ1-2; clone size: -; V gene: TRBV20-1; CDR3 DNA: TGCAGTGCAAGAACAAGTTTTGGCTACACCTTC; CDR3 protein: CSARTSFGYTF
D gene: -; J gene: TRBJ2-1; clone size: -; V gene: TRBV5-1; CDR3 DNA: TGCGCCAGCAGCCTACGTTTCGGGAGTAGCTACAATGAGCAGTTCTTC; CDR3 protein: CASSLRFGSSYNEQFF
D gene: TRBD1; J gene: TRBJ1-1; clone size: -; V gene: TRBV7-9; CDR3 DNA: TGTGCCAGCAGCTCAGCAGGGGGGAACACTGAAGCTTTCTTT; CDR3 protein: CASSSAGGNTEAFF
D gene: -; J gene: TRBJ1-3; clone size: -; V gene: TRBV20-1; CDR3 DNA: TGCAGTGCCGAGGGAGGCTCTGGAAACACCATATATTTT; CDR3 protein: CSAEGGSGNTIYF
D gene: TRBD1; J gene: TRBJ2-4; clone size: once; V gene: TRBV3-1; CDR3 DNA: TGTGCCAGCAGCCAATCGGGACAGGGGACTATCAAAAACATTCAGTACTTC; CDR3 protein: CASSQSGQGTIKNIQYF
D gene: -; J gene: TRBJ1-1; clone size: -; V gene: TRBV20-1; CDR3 DNA: TGCAGTGCGAAGGATGGGGGCACTGAAGCTTTCTTT; CDR3 protein: CSAKDGGTEAFF
D gene: -; J gene: TRBJ2-7; clone size: -; V gene: TRBV7-6; CDR3 DNA: TGTGCCAGCAGCTCAAGAGACAGGCCTACCTACGAGCAGTACTTC; CDR3 protein: CASSSRDRPTYEQYF
D gene: -; J gene: TRBJ2-6; clone size: -; V gene: TRBV7-9; CDR3 DNA: TGTGCCAGCAGCTTCCGGGTCCAGTCCCAGTTTGCTGGGGCCAACGTCCTGACTTTC; CDR3 protein: CASSFRVQSQFAGANVLTF
D gene: -; J gene: TRBJ1-2; clone size: -; V gene: TRBV7-2; CDR3 DNA: TGTGCCAGCAGTCGCGGGGCCGGCTGGGGCTACACCTTC; CDR3 protein: CASSRGAGWGYTF
D gene: -; J gene: TRBJ1-1; clone size: -; V gene: TRBV5-1; CDR3 DNA: TGCGCCAGCAGCTTGGTCGAGACAGAAACTGAAGCTTTCTTT; CDR3 protein: CASSLVETETEAFF
D gene: -; J gene: TRBJ1-1; clone size: -; V gene: TRBV7-9; CDR3 DNA: TGTGCCAGCAACCACTGGAGTGGGGGTAGCACTGAAGCTTTCTTT; CDR3 protein: CASNHWSGGSTEAFF
D gene: -; J gene: TRBJ1-1; clone size: -; V gene: TRBV29-1; CDR3 DNA: TGCAGCGTTGAAGATGACCGTACTGAAGCTTTCTTT; CDR3 protein: CSVEDDRTEAFF
D gene: -; J gene: TRBJ1-2; clone size: -; V gene: TRBV20-1; CDR3 DNA: TGCAGTGCTAGAGAAGGTTGGAGTGATGGCTACACCTTC; CDR3 protein: CSAREGWSDGYTF
D gene: TRBD2; J gene: TRBJ2-2; clone size: -; V gene: TRBV7-2; CDR3 DNA: TGTGCCAGCAGCCGGACAAGCGGGAGTGGCACCGGGGAGCTGTTTTTT; CDR3 protein: CASSRTSGSGTGELFF
D gene: -; J gene: TRBJ1-1; clone size: -; V gene: TRBV9; CDR3 DNA: TGTGCCAGCAGCGGCCGACAGGAGAACACTGAAGCTTTCTTT; CDR3 protein: CASSGRQENTEAFF
D gene: -; J gene: TRBJ2-1; clone size: -; V gene: TRBV5-6; CDR3 DNA: TGTGCCAGCAGCTTGTTCAGGGATGAGCAGTTCTTC; CDR3 protein: CASSLFRDEQFF